Reported below is one T cell receptor beta chain. Produced via immunoSEQ multiplex PCR; TCRdb's table is partial and in-frame only. The sample contains 90,000 to 130,000 clones, around 90% of which appear only once. The sample comes from a study of OX40 agonist ivuxolimab in advanced cancers. Study in general: From roughly 20 to 85 years was the age range, with a mean of around 56 years, and about 78% were male.

This TCR was recovered from an adult with an advanced solid tumor such as melanoma, head and neck, liver or kidney cancer. The starting material was CD4+ or CD8+ T cells sorted from blood, obtained in a trial of the OX40 agonist ivuxolimab.

The CDR3, as DNA: TGTGCCACCAGCAGGTCCGGACAGGCAGCCTATGGCTACACCTTC. It encodes CATSRSGQAAYGYTF. The chain links TRBV15 to TRBJ1-2, with 7 nucleotides matching TRBD1. Germline V gives CDR1 LNHNV, CDR2 YYDKDF (reference sequence). This CDR3 comprises 15 residues. V was clipped by 3 bases and J by 4 bases; unmatched bases: 8.